The 15 T cell receptor beta chains below come from one sample, sequenced in a study of T cell repertoires in cytomegalovirus infection. Via MiXCR, TCRdb re-called the reads, giving one row per CDR3 protein. This sample has 630,000 or so distinct CDR3 sequences, with 20% to 25% found just once. The sample consisted of CD8+ T cells from PBMCs. The receptors were gathered from a human donor in good health (CMV status not recorded). Some clones in this sample may be carry-over from other donors' samples.

DNA for the CDR3: TGCAGCGTGAGGAGCACCGGGGAGCTGTTTTTT. As protein: CSVRSTGELFF. This chain connects TRBV29-1 to TRBJ2-2, with D uncertain. V was shortened by 6 bases and J by 4 bases, with 6 bases between the two germline ends. This CDR3 is built from 11 residues. CDR1 is SQVTM, CDR2 ANQGSEA, per germline.

J is TRBJ1-1 and V is TRBV14; D is undetermined. CDR1 SGHDN and CDR2 FVKESK come from the germline V gene. Trimming left V 6 bases short and J 1 base short, with 12 bases between. The CDR3 has 14 residues. CDR3 coding DNA: TGTGCCAGCAGTGAAGCCAGGCGGAACACTGAAGCTTTCTTT. It encodes CASSEARRNTEAFF.

The chain links TRBV6-2 or TRBV6-3 to TRBJ2-2, with D unclear. Germline V gene sequence: CDR1 MNHEY, CDR2 SVGEGT. With 5 bases removed from V and 5 bases from J, the gap between germline ends came to 9 bases. The CDR3 totals 13 residues. Here the CDR3 DNA reads TGTGCCAGCAGTCAAGCCGGGACCGGGGAGCTGTTTTTT. Its protein product is CASSQAGTGELFF.

This clonotype was counted ten times or more. The V call is TRBV7-2, the J call TRBJ1-1; tentative D call: TRBD1 (5 bases). In germline, CDR1 is SGHTA, CDR2 FQGNSA. The CDR3 has 14 residues. Trimming shortened V by 3 bases and J by 11 bases, and 19 bases separated the two germline ends. DNA of the CDR3: TGTGCCAGCAGCTTGCGGGCCAGGGATCGGCGCGCTTTCTTT. Its protein product is CASSLRARDRRAFF.

The genes are TRBV28 and TRBJ2-5; 8 bases are shared with TRBD2. The V gene end was trimmed by 3 bases and the J gene end by 2 bases; junction bases not matched to a gene: 17. Germline CDR1 MDHEN, CDR2 SYDVKM. This CDR3 spans 19 amino acids. The CDR3 sequence is CASSLGPYGPSGRQETQYF. The CDR3 region has the DNA TGTGCCAGCAGTTTGGGACCGTATGGGCCTAGCGGGCGACAAGAGACCCAGTACTTC.

This clonotype occurred a few times. CDR3 in DNA: TGTGCCAGCAGCGCGCGATCTCCAGGACAGCCCCAGCATTTT. As protein: CASSARSPGQPQHF. The J gene is TRBJ1-5, the V gene TRBV7-9; D unresolved. The V gene's germline CDR1 is SEHNR and CDR2 FQNEAQ (reference sequence). V lost 5 bases to trimming and J lost 7 bases, with 15 bases between them. The CDR3 consists of 14 residues.

This clonotype was seen more than once but under ten times. The chain uses TRBV11-2 and TRBJ1-1; TRBD1 matches at 7 bases. Germline loops: CDR1 SGHAT, CDR2 FQNNGV. V trimming: 1 base; J trimming: 2 bases; junction bases outside the gene matches: 4. CDR3 length: 15 residues. The chain's CDR3 is CASSLVGGGNTEAFF. DNA of the CDR3: TGTGCCAGCAGCTTAGTAGGGGGCGGAAACACTGAAGCTTTCTTT.

The V call is TRBV6-2 or TRBV6-3, the J call TRBJ1-1; the D is unclear. V gave up 8 bases and J gave up 0 bases, with 13 bases separating them. CDR3 length: 14 amino acids. Germline assignment: CDR1 MNHEY and CDR2 SVGEGT. For the CDR3, the DNA is TGTGCCAGCCGCGAGAGGAGGGTGAACACTGAAGCTTTCTTT. It encodes CASRERRVNTEAFF.

This clonotype showed up many times. This sequence joins TRBV7-2 and TRBJ1-2; D is perhaps TRBD1 (5 bases). Germline CDR1 is SGHTA and CDR2 is FQGNSA. This CDR3 has 14 residues. Trimming left V 3 bases short and J 7 bases short, with 15 bases between. This CDR3 is CASSLGGVMSGYTF. The CDR3 DNA follows: TGTGCCAGCAGCTTGGGGGGGGTGATGAGTGGCTACACCTTC.

About this clonotype: A much larger clone differs from this one at a single base, so this may be a read error. The chain uses TRBV28 and TRBJ2-3, with TRBD1 identical over 8 bases. V trimming: 1 base; J trimming: 3 bases; junction bases outside the gene matches: 6. Germline V lookup: CDR1 MDHEN, CDR2 SYDVKM. The CDR3 is 16 residues long. CDR3 amino acids: CASSLSQDRETDTQYF. CDR3 DNA sequence: TGTGCCAGCAGTTTATCCCAGGACAGGGAGACAGATACGCAGTATTTT.

This clonotype was counted ten times or more. The genes are TRBV7-3 and TRBJ2-1, with TRBD2 matching 8 bases. Germline values: CDR1 SGHTA, CDR2 FQGTGA. The CDR3 consists of 16 residues. The ends lost 2 bases at V and 1 base at J; junction bases unmatched: 4. The CDR3 spells CASSLSAGGSYNEQFF. The CDR3 DNA follows: TGTGCCAGCAGCTTATCTGCGGGGGGATCCTACAATGAGCAGTTCTTC.

Of note for this clonotype: A much larger clone sits a single nucleotide away, making a read error possible. The chain recombines TRBV28 with TRBJ1-5; D gene ambiguous. CDR3 size: 15 residues. Germline V gene data show CDR1 as MDHEN and CDR2 as SYDVKM. Trimming removed 10 bases at V and 6 bases at J, with 22 bases between. In DNA form, the CDR3 reads TGTGCCAACAACTTAAGGGTGGGCGCGGGTCAGCCCCAGCATTTT. Its translation is CANNLRVGAGQPQHF.

This rearrangement joins TRBV12-3 or TRBV12-4 to TRBJ1-1; tentative D call: TRBD1 (5 bases). The CDR3 sequence is 17 residues long. Deletions cut 0 bases from V and 2 bases from J, with 16 bases between. CDR3 sequence: CASSLAIMGQVNTEAFF. DNA for the CDR3: TGTGCCAGCAGTTTAGCGATCATGGGGCAGGTTAACACTGAAGCTTTCTTT.

J is TRBJ2-2 and V is TRBV9, with D possibly matching TRBD1 (5 bases). Germline V gives CDR1 SGDLS, CDR2 YYNGEE. Between the trimmed V and J ends, which lost 5 bases and 6 bases, there was a span of 8 bases. There are 12 residues in the CDR3. CDR3 DNA sequence: TGTGCCAGCAGGGGGCGGCCCGGGGAGCTGTTTTTT. Translating gives CASRGRPGELFF. The entire variable domain, with the rest obtained from reference TRBV9 and TRBJ2-2, is as follows: DSGVTQTPKHLITATGQRVTLRCSPRSGDLSVYWYQQSLDQGLQFLIQYYNGEERAKGNILERFSAQQFPDLHSELNLSSLELGDSALYFCASRGRPGELFFGEGSRLTVL.

The chain is built from TRBV6-2 or TRBV6-3 and TRBJ2-7; D is undetermined. Germline-derived CDR1 and CDR2 are MNHEY and SVGEGT. This CDR3 has 12 residues. With 4 bases removed from V and 6 bases from J, the gap between germline ends came to 10 bases. The CDR3 sequence is CASSFVGTEQYV. The CDR3 nucleotides read TGTGCCAGCAGTTTCGTGGGTACCGAGCAGTACGTC.